This T cell receptor (beta chain) was sequenced in a study of identical twins. General study results and limits: Models underestimated out-of-frame TCR alpha sharing in monozygotic twins. Researchers reported weaker excess twin sharing in beta out-of-frame sequences. Compared with unrelated sharing, twin-shared out-of-frame alpha sequences had more low-probability sequences.

Germline CDR1 reads DFQATT; CDR2 reads SNEGSKA (reference sequence). The CDR3 has 11 amino acids. Between the trimmed V and J ends, which lost 7 bases and 10 bases, there was a span of 16 bases. TCRdb itself ran the 5' RACE reads through MiXCR, one entry per CDR3 protein. Of around 500,000 distinct CDR3 sequences in the sample, 14% were seen once. This clonotype was recorded a few times. Its antigen is unidentified. These data were also reused for a study on yellow fever vaccine responses in identical twins. This second study says: After vaccination, twins' T cell response reportedly seemed partly convergent, partly personalized.

The chain recombines TRBV20-1 with TRBJ1-2, with D unresolved. The sequence was collected from a woman under 30 in good health. The sample was CD4+ T cells sorted from blood. The chain's CDR3 is CSVPGLLHYTF. The CDR3 nucleotides read TGCAGTGTTCCCGGATTGCTGCACTACACCTTC.